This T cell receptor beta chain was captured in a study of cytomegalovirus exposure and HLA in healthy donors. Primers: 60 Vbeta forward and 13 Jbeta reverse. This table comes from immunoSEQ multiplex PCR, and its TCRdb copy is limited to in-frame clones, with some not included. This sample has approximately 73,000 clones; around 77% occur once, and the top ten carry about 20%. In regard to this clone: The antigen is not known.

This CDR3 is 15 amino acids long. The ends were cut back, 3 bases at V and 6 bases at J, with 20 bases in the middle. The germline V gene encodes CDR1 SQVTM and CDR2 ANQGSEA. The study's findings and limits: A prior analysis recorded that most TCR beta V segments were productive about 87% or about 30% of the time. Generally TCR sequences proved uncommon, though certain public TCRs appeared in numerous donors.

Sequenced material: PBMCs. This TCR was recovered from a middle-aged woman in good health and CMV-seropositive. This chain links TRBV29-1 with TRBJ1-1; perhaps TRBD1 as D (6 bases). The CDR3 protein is CSVEHRVQRDAEAFF. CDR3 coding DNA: TGCAGCGTTGAGCACAGGGTTCAGAGGGACGCTGAAGCTTTCTTT.